The sequence of this T cell receptor beta chain was determined in a study of regulatory T cells in long-lasting Graves disease (dated by TCRdb to about 2021). Turning to the overall study: Persistent Graves' disease was defined as persistently positive TSH receptor autoantibodies together with antithyroid drug treatment for over 5 years. The study was registered as a clinical trial and conducted in China. A total of around 35 samples underwent TCR sequencing: about 13 from persistent and some 20 from newly diagnosed Graves' disease patients. Patients with persistent Graves' disease were compared with patients with newly diagnosed Graves' disease using TCR sequencing and RNA sequencing of peripheral blood. Antithyroid drugs had been taken for about 10.3 years on average by persistent Graves' disease patients in the clinical cohort. The full study reports these points: The authors acknowledged the small sample size as a limitation that may reduce accuracy. Persistent patients shared more public clonotypes among themselves (2,741) than newly diagnosed patients did (more than 850). Only the TCR beta chain was sequenced and analyzed. The study examined only peripheral blood because the primary lesion, thyroid tissue, could not be accessed. Compared with newly diagnosed patients, persistent Graves' disease patients had lower TCR Shannon entropy and fewer highly expanded clones, which suggests clonal expansion. Persistent disease showed preferential use of TRBV28, TRBJ1-2 and TRBJ2-5, whereas newly diagnosed disease favored TRBV20-1 and TRBJ2-1.

This clonotype was seen more than once but under ten times. It lacks a known antigen. Per-nucleotide qualities are absent, and no much larger clonotype sits a single base away. Taken with the paper, the label for time point translates to: persistent/refractory GD, antithyroid drugs over 5 years with positive TRAb. For both TCR sequencing and RNA sequencing, RNA was extracted from PBMCs in TRIzol. Graves' disease was diagnosed according to American Thyroid Association guidelines. Patients for the study were recruited at an endocrinology department in Xi'an, China. From each patient, approximately 9.9 milliliters of peripheral blood was collected into an EDTA anticoagulant tube. PBMCs were isolated by Ficoll Paque Plus density gradient separation without further T cell sorting. An Agilent 2100 Bioanalyzer and agarose gel were used to check RNA quality, and a NanoDrop 2000 was used to measure RNA concentration.

Libraries came from multiplex PCR. Sequencing was performed on an Illumina HiSeq 4000. iRepertoire HTBI primers and Arm-PCR amplification of CDR3 regions were used to construct TCR beta libraries. Before sequencing, the PCR products underwent gel purification. Under the source paper's analysis protocol: A total of 60 to 80 TRBV and 14 TRBJ segments were identified across samples and were used for gene usage analysis of CDR3 amino acid clonotypes. COPE and FqMerger were used to merge the filtered high-quality paired reads into contigs. Contigs were aligned with BLAST to IMGT TRBV, TRBD and TRBJ reference genes, and CDR3 was defined per IMGT. Any clonotype with a frequency above 0.1% was counted as a highly expanded clone. Repertoire diversity was measured by Shannon entropy, and V-J evenness by the Gini coefficient. A clonotype was considered public if more than one individual shared it. TCRdb reanalyzed the raw reads on its own, using fastp at Q25 for trimming and MiXCR for clone calling, and kept in-frame beta chains. CDR3 protein sequences are deduplicated, and each keeps its most common genes and DNA. The V and J calls reflect TCRdb's pipeline rather than the authors' work. The sample table shows a few hundred thousand distinct CDR3 sequences, and roughly 23% are seen once. About 27% of the sample lies in the top ten.

Based on the germline V gene (reference sequence), the CDR1 and CDR2 sequences are SGHAT and FQDESV. Trimming at the junction amounts to 4 bases on V and 8 bases on J, and the germline ends lie 12 bases apart. The CDR3 goes from the cysteine to the phenylalanine over 12 residues. Of the read, only the CDR3 DNA is kept; its 36 bases are in frame from base 1. This material consisted of peripheral blood mononuclear cells (PBMCs), taken when the disease was refractory, from a patient treated with antithyroid drugs. The chain employs TRBV11-1 and TRBJ2-7; no confident D gene assignment can be made. This clonotype was obtained from a woman in her forties with Graves disease. Donor details come from another sample of the same person, matched by shared clones. In nucleotides, the sequence is TGTGCCAGCAGCTCAAACCGTGAAAAGCAGTACTTC. This encodes CASSSNREKQYF.